These 26 T cell receptor beta chains were all obtained from the same sample, sequenced in a study of T cell repertoires in cytomegalovirus infection (dated 2019 in TCRdb). TCRdb records Illumina HiSeq 1500 as the sequencer. The raw public reads went through TCRdb reprocessing: fastp at Q25, MiXCR clone calling, in-frame beta chains kept. Every entry covers one CDR3 protein and lists the most common genes and DNA from its rows. This sample holds more than 200,000 distinct CDR3 sequences; over 8% were observed only once. The ten largest clonotypes hold about 15% of the sample. What was sequenced was PBMCs. These receptors all stem from a human donor in good health (CMV status not recorded). Some clones in this sample may be carry-over from other donors' samples.

This clonotype has just a few counts. The chain has TRBV5-5 and TRBJ2-7, with 7 bases identical to TRBD1. V lost 4 bases, J lost 7 bases, and 8 bases stayed unmatched. This CDR3 contains 13 residues. The germline V gene has CDR1 SGHKS and CDR2 YYEKEE (reference sequence). The DNA for the CDR3 is TGTGCCAGCAGCCGAACCGAGGGGGCGGAGCAGTACTTC. Its translation is CASSRTEGAEQYF.

This clonotype appeared many times. Here the CDR3 DNA reads TGCAGCGTCTCGGACAGGAACACTGAAGCTTTCTTT. The encoded protein is CSVSDRNTEAFF. The chain uses TRBV29-1 and TRBJ1-1, with D tentatively TRBD1 (6 bases). Germline V CDR1 and CDR2: SQVTM, ANQGSEA. There are 12 residues in the CDR3. With 6 bases removed from V and 1 base from J, the gap between germline ends came to 9 bases.

Concerning this clonotype: With a much larger clone just one base away, this may be a read error. This chain joins TRBV20-1 and TRBJ2-7; 10 bases agree with TRBD2. Germline lookup yields CDR1 DFQATT and CDR2 SNEGSKA (reference sequence). This CDR3 region has 14 residues. The CDR3 DNA reads TGCAGTGTTAGAGAGGCTAGCGGGGGATACGAGCAGTACTTC. Translating it yields CSVREASGGYEQYF.

This clonotype was detected ten times or more. The chain couples TRBV7-2 to TRBJ1-2; D gene unclear. The V and J ends lost 4 bases and 5 bases respectively, with 8 bases between them. This CDR3 spans 12 amino acids. The germline gives CDR1 SGHTA, CDR2 FQGNSA. The CDR3: CASSSWVYGYTF. CDR3 DNA sequence: TGTGCCAGCAGCTCTTGGGTGTATGGCTACACCTTC.

This clonotype came up many times. The J gene is TRBJ1-3, the V gene TRBV7-2; unclear D gene. The V end lost 1 base, the J end lost 4 bases, and 11 bases lay between the germline ends. Germline V gene sequence: CDR1 SGHTA, CDR2 FQGNSA. The CDR3 is 15 amino acids. The CDR3 protein is CASSLVGRPGNTIYF. DNA for the CDR3: TGTGCCAGCAGCTTAGTTGGAAGACCCGGAAACACCATATATTTT. The variable domain in full, completed from reference TRBV7-2 and TRBJ1-3, reads GAGVSQSPSNKVTEKGKDVELRCDPISGHTALYWYRQSLGQGLEFLIYFQGNSAPDKSGLPSDRFSAERTGGSVSTLTIQRTQQEDSAVYLCASSLVGRPGNTIYFGEGSWLTVV.

This clonotype was detected ten times or more. The V call is TRBV7-2, the J call TRBJ2-5; TRBD1 or TRBD2 may be the D gene (5 bases each). The V gene's germline CDR1 is SGHTA and CDR2 FQGNSA. The CDR3 is 13 residues long. V was pared by 5 bases and J by 5 bases, with 12 bases between. The CDR3 bases are TGTGCCAGCAGCCGGGGCGAGGGTGAGACCCAGTACTTC. This translates into CASSRGEGETQYF.

This clonotype was detected only a few times. This chain joins TRBV11-2 and TRBJ1-5; unclear D gene. The germline CDR1 and CDR2 sequences are SGHAT and FQNNGV. V lost 6 bases to trimming and J lost 0 bases, with 9 bases between them. The CDR3 has 14 residues. DNA for the CDR3: TGTGCCAGCAGTGCAATTAATAGCAATCAGCCCCAGCATTTT. It specifies CASSAINSNQPQHF.

This clonotype came up a few times. The rearrangement joins TRBV7-9 to TRBJ1-2; D not certain. Per the germline V gene, CDR1 is SEHNR and CDR2 is FQNEAQ (reference sequence). The CDR3 sequence is 14 residues long. Between the trimmed V and J ends, which lost 5 bases and 4 bases, there was a span of 14 bases. CDR3 amino acids: CASSLSQAPYGYTF. CDR3 DNA sequence: TGTGCCAGCAGCCTTAGCCAGGCCCCCTATGGCTACACCTTC. Full variable domain (missing parts from reference TRBV7-9 and TRBJ1-2): DTGVSQNPRHKITKRGQNVTFRCDPISEHNRLYWYRQTLGQGPEFLTYFQNEAQLEKSRLLSDRFSAERPKGSFSTLEIQRTEQGDSAMYLCASSLSQAPYGYTFGSGTRLTVV.

The chain couples TRBV2 to TRBJ2-1; D gene ambiguous. Germline lookup yields CDR1 SNHLY and CDR2 FYNNEI. V gave up 0 bases and J gave up 0 bases, with 12 bases separating them. CDR3 length: 17 amino acids. In DNA, the CDR3 is TGTGCCAGCAGTGAAGCGCTTCTGGGCGGCTCCTACAATGAGCAGTTCTTC. Amino acid sequence: CASSEALLGGSYNEQFF.

This clonotype came up many times. The chain couples TRBV7-4 to TRBJ2-6, with 8 bases matching TRBD1. The CDR3 spans 17 residues. The germline CDR1 and CDR2 sequences are SGHVT and SQSDAQ. V was pared by 5 bases and J by 0 bases, with 6 bases of the junction left unmatched. DNA for the CDR3: TGTGCCAGCAGCCCGGACAGGGATTACTCTGGGGCCAACGTCCTGACTTTC. The encoded protein is CASSPDRDYSGANVLTF.

This clonotype has a handful of counts. V gene TRBV4-3 combines with J gene TRBJ2-3; 9 nucleotides align to TRBD2. V trimming: 2 bases; J trimming: 2 bases; junction bases outside the gene matches: 2. CDR1 LGHNA and CDR2 YSLEER come from the germline V gene. CDR3 length: 15 residues. CDR3 DNA: TGCGCCAGCAGCCAACTAGCGGGAACCACAGATACGCAGTATTTT. Translating it yields CASSQLAGTTDTQYF.

Ten or more counts support this clonotype. The rearrangement uses TRBV28 and TRBJ2-7; D ambiguous. V was cut by 2 bases and J by 5 bases, with 16 bases left in between. The CDR3 totals 15 residues. In germline, CDR1 is MDHEN, CDR2 SYDVKM. The CDR3 loop reads CASSLRAALPHEQYF. The DNA of the CDR3 is TGTGCCAGCAGTTTAAGGGCAGCCCTCCCGCACGAGCAGTACTTC.

This clonotype was counted ten times or more. The V gene is TRBV6-2 or TRBV6-3, the J gene TRBJ2-1; TRBD1 or TRBD2 may be the D gene (5 bases each). Germline V gene data show CDR1 as MNHEY and CDR2 as SVGEGT. The CDR3 sequence is 14 residues long. Deletions cut 2 bases from V and 8 bases from J, with 13 bases between. CDR3 in DNA: TGTGCCAGCAGTTACGGGGGAAGCGTCGATGAGCAGTTCTTC. Protein sequence: CASSYGGSVDEQFF.

There are a few counts of this clonotype. J is TRBJ1-2 and V is TRBV28, with TRBD1 identical over 10 bases. V dropped 3 bases and J dropped 10; count of bases not matched to a gene: 8. CDR1 is MDHEN, CDR2 SYDVKM, per germline. The CDR3 totals 14 residues. This chain's CDR3 is CASSLTGGLHHYTF. The CDR3 DNA reads TGTGCCAGCAGTTTGACAGGGGGCTTGCACCACTACACCTTC.

This clonotype was counted between two and nine times. The V call is TRBV5-4, the J call TRBJ1-2; D is undetermined. V shed 0 bases and J shed 4 bases, with 13 bases lying between them. Germline values: CDR1 SGHNT, CDR2 YYREEE (reference sequence). The CDR3 is 15 residues long. CDR3: CASSLDGVVGYGYTF. The CDR3 bases are TGTGCCAGCAGCTTGGATGGGGTCGTCGGCTATGGCTACACCTTC.

Many counts were recorded for this clonotype. The V and J genes are TRBV12-3 or TRBV12-4 and TRBJ2-7, with 8 bases that match TRBD2. V lost 3 bases to trimming and J lost 3 bases; unmatched junction nucleotides: 16. The CDR3 is made up of 18 amino acids. In DNA, the CDR3 is TGTGCCAGCAGTTTTTTCCTAATCCCACAGCGGGAGATCTACGAGCAGTACTTC. Amino acid sequence: CASSFFLIPQREIYEQYF.

This clonotype was counted between two and nine times. This rearrangement joins TRBV7-2 to TRBJ1-3; D gene unclear. The CDR3 extends over 13 amino acids. Trimming pared 4 bases from V and 4 bases from J, leaving 8 bases between. From germline, CDR1 is SGHTA and CDR2 FQGNSA. CDR3 loop: CASSYAAGNTIYF. As DNA, the CDR3 is TGTGCCAGCAGCTATGCTGCGGGAAACACCATATATTTT.

The sample holds a few counts of this clonotype. This chain connects TRBV28 to TRBJ2-2, with TRBD2 matching over 13 bases. Germline loops: CDR1 MDHEN, CDR2 SYDVKM. CDR3 length: 17 residues. The V segment lost 7 bases and the J segment 7 bases; nucleotides outside the gene matches: 12. DNA of the CDR3: TGTGCCAGCACCCCGGGCGGACTAGCGGGGGCGAACGGGGAGCTGTTTTTT. This codes for CASTPGGLAGANGELFF.

This clonotype was recorded at least ten times. V and J are TRBV4-1 and TRBJ2-5, with D tentatively TRBD2 (6 bases). Between the trimmed V and J ends, which lost 0 bases and 5 bases, there was a span of 10 bases. CDR1 MGHRA and CDR2 YSYEKL come from the germline V gene. The CDR3 extends over 14 amino acids. CDR3 DNA: TGCGCCAGCAGCCAAGATGGGGGGAGGGAGACCCAGTACTTC. Translated: CASSQDGGRETQYF.

The CDR3 loop reads CASSYDRGTDMNTEAFF. For the CDR3, the DNA is TGTGCCAGCAGCTACGACAGGGGGACTGACATGAACACTGAAGCTTTCTTT. This chain links TRBV7-3 with TRBJ1-1, with TRBD1 identical over 9 bases. The CDR3 is 17 residues long. Looked up from germline, CDR1 is SGHTA and CDR2 is FQGTGA. J lost 0 bases, V lost 4 bases, and 9 bases had no gene match.

The chain carries TRBV19 and TRBJ1-5, with D possibly matching TRBD1 (5 bases). With 8 bases removed from V and 4 bases from J, the gap between germline ends came to 12 bases. Germline V gives CDR1 LNHDA, CDR2 SQIVND (reference sequence). CDR3 length: 13 residues. This CDR3 reads CASLHGANQPQHF. The CDR3 DNA is TGTGCCAGTTTACATGGGGCAAATCAGCCCCAGCATTTT.

The chain uses TRBV20-1 and TRBJ1-4; a weak D match, TRBD1 (5 bases). Looked up from germline, CDR1 is DFQATT and CDR2 is SNEGSKA (reference sequence). The CDR3 runs 15 residues. The ends were cut back, 0 bases at V and 7 bases at J, with 15 bases in the middle. The DNA for the CDR3 is TGCAGTGCTAGAGATACCGGACGGAGGGGTGAAAAACTGTTTTTT. It yields the protein CSARDTGRRGEKLFF.

The sample holds many counts of this clonotype. The V gene is TRBV15, the J gene TRBJ2-1; no clear D gene. Trimming shortened V by 2 bases and J by 8 bases, and 7 bases separated the two germline ends. This CDR3 has 12 residues. Germline assignment: CDR1 LNHNV and CDR2 YYDKDF (reference sequence). The CDR3 DNA is TGTGCCACCAGCAGACCGGGTTATGAGCAGTTCTTC. Translated: CATSRPGYEQFF.

This clonotype was seen at least ten times. The chain combines TRBV28 with TRBJ1-2; possible D gene TRBD1, 5 bases. This CDR3 is 13 amino acids long. The V gene's germline CDR1 is MDHEN and CDR2 SYDVKM. V lost 5 bases and J 7 bases, leaving 14 bases between the germline ends. CDR3 loop: CASSLALRVGYTF. The CDR3 DNA is TGTGCCAGCAGTCTAGCACTCAGGGTTGGCTACACCTTC.

DNA for the CDR3: TGTGCCAGCAGTTACTCGCGTGGTCGACTCTCTGGGGCCAACGTCCTGACTTTC. Translation: CASSYSRGRLSGANVLTF. The gene calls are TRBV6-2 or TRBV6-3 and TRBJ2-6; D ambiguous. Germline CDR1 MNHEY, CDR2 SVGEGT. V was cut by 0 bases and J by 0 bases, with 12 bases left in between. CDR3 size: 18 residues.

This chain joins TRBV6-6 and TRBJ2-7; weak D call: TRBD2 (5 bases). The CDR3 loop spans 15 amino acids. V shed 0 bases and J shed 2 bases, with 11 bases lying between them. The V gene's germline CDR1 is MNHNY and CDR2 SVGAGI (reference sequence). In DNA form, the CDR3 reads TGTGCCAGCAGTTACTCGGTAGGAGGTGCCTACGAGCAGTACTTC. Translation: CASSYSVGGAYEQYF.